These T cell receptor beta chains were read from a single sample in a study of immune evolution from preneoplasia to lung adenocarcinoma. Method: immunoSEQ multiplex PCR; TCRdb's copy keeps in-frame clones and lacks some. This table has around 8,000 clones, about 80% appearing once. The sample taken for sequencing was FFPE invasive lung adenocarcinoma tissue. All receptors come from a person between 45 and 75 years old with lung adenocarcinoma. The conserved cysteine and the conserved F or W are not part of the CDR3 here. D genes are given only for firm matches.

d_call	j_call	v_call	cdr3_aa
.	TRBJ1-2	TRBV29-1	SVEDANNYGYT
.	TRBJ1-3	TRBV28	ASTLPGGNTIY
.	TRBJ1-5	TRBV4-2	ASSQDGPAANQPQH
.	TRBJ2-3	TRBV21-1	ASSKGWGGERESTDTQY
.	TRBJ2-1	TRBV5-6	ASRGGHPTGPQF
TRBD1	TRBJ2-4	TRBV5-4	ASTNTGTESVAKNIQY
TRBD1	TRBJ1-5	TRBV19	ASSGQAPQPQH
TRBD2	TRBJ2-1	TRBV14	ASFPSGGPDNEQF
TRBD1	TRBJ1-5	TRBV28	ASSFPTGGENQPQH
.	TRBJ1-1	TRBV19	ASSTVLNTEAF
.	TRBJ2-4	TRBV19	ASSRDPGGDIQY
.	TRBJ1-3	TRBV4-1	ASSQEADSGNTIY
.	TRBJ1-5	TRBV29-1	SVADSNQPQH
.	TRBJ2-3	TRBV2	ASSNQRGADTQY
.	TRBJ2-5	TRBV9	ASSERQLETQY
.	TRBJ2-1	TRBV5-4	ASSLSGARNNEQF
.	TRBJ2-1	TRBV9	ASSPLWGYNEQF
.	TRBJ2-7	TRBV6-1	ASSDEGAYEQY
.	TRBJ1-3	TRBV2	ASSGFGGFSGNTIY
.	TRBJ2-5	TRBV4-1	ASSHETGRETQY
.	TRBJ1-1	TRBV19	ASSIVDGGWGTEAF
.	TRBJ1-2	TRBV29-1	SVDSGGYT
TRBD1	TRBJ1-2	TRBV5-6	ASSPQGAGGYT
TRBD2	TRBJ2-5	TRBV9	ASSLSGRAETQY
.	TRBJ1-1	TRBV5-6	ARKQGHTEAF
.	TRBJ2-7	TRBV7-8	ASSLRATGYEQY
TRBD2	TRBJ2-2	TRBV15	ATSKGLAGGYTGELF
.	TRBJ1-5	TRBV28	ASRKEDTQPQH
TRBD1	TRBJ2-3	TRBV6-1	ASSRGQDTDTQY
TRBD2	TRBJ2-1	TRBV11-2	ASSLTRTSVEGEQF
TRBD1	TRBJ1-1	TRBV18	ASSSQPGQGEDTEAF
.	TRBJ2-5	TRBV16	ASSQLDVSKETQY
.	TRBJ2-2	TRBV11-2	ASSSLGRQHTGELF